The 13 T cell receptor beta chains reported below all come from one sample, sequenced in a study of blood T cell repertoires in COVID-19 (TCRdb year 2020). Preparation of the library involved the immunoSEQ multiplex PCR assay. Held by TCRdb, this immuneACCESS table contains in-frame sequences only and omits some clones. Under half of the omission traces to an unresolved V gene where checked; the cause of the rest is unknown. In this sample the table shows a few hundred thousand clones, around 84% of which occur a single time. The top ten clonotypes cover roughly 1.4% of the sample. The sample consisted of peripheral blood. These receptors were taken from a woman aged 40 to 50 who had recovered from COVID-19.

The genes are TRBV28 and TRBJ2-3; D call uncertain. The CDR3 length is 14 residues. Germline CDR1 and CDR2: MDHEN and SYDVKM. Trimming stripped 3 bases from V and 2 bases from J, with 9 bases between. The CDR3: CASSFRGPTDTQYF. DNA for the CDR3: TGTGCCAGCAGTTTCCGAGGTCCCACAGATACGCAGTATTTT.

The chain combines TRBV30 with TRBJ2-2, with 10 bases fitting TRBD2. CDR1 is GTSNPN and CDR2 is SVGIG in the germline V gene (reference sequence). J was trimmed by 4 bases and V by 3 bases; bases with no gene match: 11. The CDR3 contains 17 residues. CDR3 protein: CAWSGLAGAPCTGELFF. CDR3 DNA sequence: TGTGCCTGGAGCGGGCTAGCGGGGGCTCCATGCACCGGGGAGCTGTTTTTT.

V gene TRBV18 combines with J gene TRBJ2-5; possibly TRBD2 for D (5 bases). The CDR3 has 13 amino acids. Trimming took 6 bases from V and 3 from J, leaving 11 bases between them. Germline V gene data show CDR1 as KGHSH and CDR2 as LQKENI. CDR3 residues: CASSKGLEETQYF. The CDR3 DNA is TGTGCCAGCTCCAAAGGACTGGAAGAGACCCAGTACTTC.

J is TRBJ1-2 and V is TRBV28; possibly TRBD1 for D (5 bases). The V end lost 6 bases, the J end lost 5 bases, and 13 bases lay between the germline ends. Germline V gene lookup returns CDR1 MDHEN and CDR2 SYDVKM. This CDR3 contains 13 residues. DNA of the CDR3: TGTGCCAGCAGGGAGGGTACAGGTTATGGCTACACCTTC. As protein: CASREGTGYGYTF.

This CDR3 is CASSLGVGRQGANYGYTF. CDR3 nucleotides: TGTGCCAGCAGCTTAGGGGTAGGCAGACAGGGGGCTAACTATGGCTACACCTTC. This sequence joins TRBV7-8 and TRBJ1-2, with 9 nucleotides matching TRBD1. V lost 1 base, J lost 0 bases, and 9 bases stayed unmatched. This CDR3 has 18 amino acids. Germline V lookup: CDR1 SGHVS, CDR2 FQNEAQ.

The chain has TRBV19 and TRBJ2-6, with 10 bases matching TRBD1. The germline V gene has CDR1 LNHDA and CDR2 SQIVND (reference sequence). J was trimmed by 4 bases and V by 3 bases; bases with no gene match: 6. There are 17 residues in the CDR3. The CDR3, as DNA: TGTGCCAGTAGTATTGGGACAGGGGCCCCGGGGGCCAACGTCCTGACTTTC. It yields the protein CASSIGTGAPGANVLTF. Full variable domain (outside the CDR3, taken from reference TRBV19 and TRBJ2-6): DGGITQSPKYLFRKEGQNVTLSCEQNLNHDAMYWYRQDPGQGLRLIYYSQIVNDFQKGDIAEGYSVSREKKESFPLTVTSAQKNPTAFYLCASSIGTGAPGANVLTFGAGSRLTVL.

The rearrangement links TRBV4-1 to TRBJ1-4; a weak D match, TRBD1 (6 bases). Between the trimmed V and J ends, which lost 4 bases and 4 bases, there was a span of 13 bases. This CDR3 contains 15 residues. CDR1 and CDR2 (germline): MGHRA, YSYEKL. CDR3 sequence (DNA): TGCGCCAGCAGCCGAATGGGGGCGTTTAATGAAAAACTGTTTTTT. This sequence encodes CASSRMGAFNEKLFF.

This clone was observed a handful of times. The chain employs TRBV9 and TRBJ1-1; TRBD1 might be the D (5 bases). Germline V gives CDR1 SGDLS, CDR2 YYNGEE. V was trimmed by 3 bases and J by 3 bases, leaving 9 bases between them. The CDR3 extends over 13 amino acids. In DNA, the CDR3 is TGTGCCAGCAGCGACGACAGAGACACTGAAGCTTTCTTT. It is translated as CASSDDRDTEAFF.

The V and J genes are TRBV4-3 and TRBJ2-7, with a possible D match to TRBD2 (6 bases). The germline V and J ends were trimmed by 1 base and 4 bases, with 11 bases remaining between them. The length of the CDR3 is 14 residues. Germline V lookup: CDR1 LGHNA, CDR2 YSLEER. The CDR3 sequence: CASSQGRGIYEQYF. CDR3 nucleotides: TGCGCCAGCAGCCAAGGGCGGGGTATTTACGAGCAGTACTTC.

The V call is TRBV6-5, the J call TRBJ1-5, with 8 bases that match TRBD1. CDR1 is MNHEY, CDR2 SVGAGI, per germline. V gave up 6 bases and J gave up 7 bases; unmatched junction bases: 11. The CDR3 contains 15 residues. The CDR3 sequence is CASRKTGAVRQPQHF. The CDR3 coding sequence is TGTGCCAGCAGGAAGACAGGGGCCGTGAGGCAGCCCCAGCATTTT.

The chain couples TRBV19 to TRBJ1-2, with no clear D. The CDR3 contains 16 residues. The V gene's germline CDR1 is LNHDA and CDR2 SQIVND (reference sequence). Trimming cost V 3 bases and J 3 bases, with 17 bases left between them. Written as DNA, the CDR3 is TGTGCCAGTAGTATTTCAGTTGTCGGGGTTGACTATGGCTACACCTTC. Its translation is CASSISVVGVDYGYTF.

The V gene is TRBV7-2, the J gene TRBJ1-2, with D perhaps matching TRBD1 (6 bases). Trimming removed 3 bases from V and 4 bases from J, with 12 bases in between. Germline CDR1 is SGHTA and CDR2 is FQGNSA. The CDR3 runs 14 residues. As DNA, the CDR3 is TGTGCCAGCAGCTTCGACAGGAGCACCTATGGCTACACCTTC. Its protein product is CASSFDRSTYGYTF.

This clone has more than one count but fewer than ten. This chain links TRBV6-4 with TRBJ2-7; maybe TRBD2 (6 bases). The CDR3 is 17 amino acids. In germline, CDR1 is MRHNA, CDR2 SNTAGT. V gave up 0 bases and J gave up 2 bases, with 17 bases separating them. The CDR3: CASSDSILAGFPYEQYF. In DNA form, the CDR3 reads TGTGCCAGCAGTGACTCTATACTGGCGGGGTTCCCCTACGAGCAGTACTTC.